The 4 T cell receptor beta chains below come from one sample, sequenced in a study of regulatory T cells in long-lasting Graves disease. With iRepertoire HTBI primers and Arm-PCR of CDR3 regions, TCR beta libraries were built. Each CDR3 protein gets one entry after TCRdb re-called the multiplex PCR reads with MiXCR. The repertoire holds a few hundred thousand distinct CDR3 sequences, with roughly 21% as singletons. The time point denotes: newly diagnosed GD, antithyroid drugs for less than 3 months. With RNA extracted from PBMCs as input, the TCR library was made. The input for sequencing was peripheral blood mononuclear cells (PBMCs), taken at new diagnosis, from a patient treated with antithyroid drugs. These receptors were collected from a female donor with Graves disease.

The CDR3 loop is CASGGIAPSTDTQYF. The CDR3 nucleotides are TGTGCCAGTGGGGGGATAGCGCCAAGCACAGATACGCAGTATTTT. V gene TRBV12-3 or TRBV12-4 combines with J gene TRBJ2-3, with D possibly TRBD2 on 6 matching bases. The CDR3 runs 15 residues. V lost 9 bases, J lost 0 bases, and 16 bases lay in between.

This clonotype was recorded many times. This chain uses TRBV12-3 or TRBV12-4 with TRBJ2-7, with TRBD1 matching 8 bases. Losses at the gene ends were 7 bases for V and 7 bases for J; bases not matched to a gene: 6. There are 12 residues in the CDR3. DNA of the CDR3: TGTGCCAGCAATCAGGGGGCGGGGGAGCAGTACTTC. Amino acids: CASNQGAGEQYF.

About this clonotype: A read error may be the cause here, since a much bigger clone is one base away. This sequence joins TRBV24-1 and TRBJ1-3; maybe TRBD1 (5 bases). This CDR3 has 15 amino acids. Per the germline V gene, CDR1 is KGHDR and CDR2 is SFDVKD. Written as DNA, the CDR3 is TGTGCCACCACTGATTTGGGGGACTCTGGAAACACCATATATTTT. This encodes CATTDLGDSGNTIYF.

The chain joins TRBV28 to TRBJ2-2, with D perhaps matching TRBD1 (5 bases). CDR3 size: 15 residues. The germline V gene encodes CDR1 MDHEN and CDR2 SYDVKM. V shed 5 bases and J shed 0 bases, with 10 bases lying between them. The chain's CDR3 is CASSPRTPNTGELFF. CDR3 nucleotide sequence: TGTGCCAGCAGTCCCCGGACACCGAACACCGGGGAGCTGTTTTTT. The full variable domain, its missing parts supplied by reference TRBV28 and TRBJ2-2, is DVKVTQSSRYLVKRTGEKVFLECVQDMDHENMFWYRQDPGLGLRLIYFSYDVKMKEKGDIPEGYSVSREKKERFSLILESASTNQTSMYLCASSPRTPNTGELFFGEGSRLTVL.